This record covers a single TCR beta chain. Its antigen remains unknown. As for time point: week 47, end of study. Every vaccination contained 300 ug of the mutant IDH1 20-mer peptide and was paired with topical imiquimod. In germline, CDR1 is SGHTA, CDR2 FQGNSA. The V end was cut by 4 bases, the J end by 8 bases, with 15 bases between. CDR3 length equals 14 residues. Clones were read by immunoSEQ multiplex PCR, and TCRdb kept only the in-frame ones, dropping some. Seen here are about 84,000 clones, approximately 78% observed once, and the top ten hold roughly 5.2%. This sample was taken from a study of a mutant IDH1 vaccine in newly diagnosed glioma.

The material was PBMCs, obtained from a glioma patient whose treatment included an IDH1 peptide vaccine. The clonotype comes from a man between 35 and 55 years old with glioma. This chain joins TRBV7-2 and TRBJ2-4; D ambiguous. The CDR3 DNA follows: TGTGCCAGCAGCTCCCGACCTGGGTTAGACATTCAGTACTTC. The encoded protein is CASSSRPGLDIQYF.